The clone carrying this T cell receptor beta chain has a single count. In the authors' methods: Estimated nucleated cell counts came from reference gene primer amplification. Libraries were prepared by immunoSEQ multiplex PCR; TCRdb keeps only in-frame clonotypes and omits some of them. V and J calls and clone size are those listed in that table; D and trimming were worked out from the DNA. The profile covers 25,000 to 30,000 clones, with approximately 90% appearing a single time and approximately 3% taken by the ten largest. The sample comes from a study of blood T cell repertoires in COVID-19. Study in general: Specimens from acute and convalescent COVID-19 originated in the United States, Italy and Spain. Nucleic acid was either cDNA or gDNA, and it came from T cells, B-cell-depleted T cells, or PBMCs.

V was clipped by 2 bases and J by 2 bases; unmatched bases: 6. Germline CDR1 MNHNY, CDR2 SVGAGI (reference sequence). This CDR3 has 16 residues. This clonotype was obtained from a human donor in a cohort sampled during active COVID-19. Sequencing input: peripheral blood. The chain has TRBV6-6 and TRBJ2-1, with 7 bases matching TRBD1. The CDR3 is CASSYGQVITYNEQFF. The CDR3 bases are TGTGCCAGCAGTTACGGACAGGTGATAACCTACAATGAGCAGTTCTTC.